The rows below give T cell receptor beta chains drawn from one sample of a study of T cell responses to AZD1222 COVID-19 vaccine. The protocol was immunoSEQ multiplex PCR, while the TCRdb copy is restricted to in-frame clones and leaves out a portion. In the table there are under 200,000 clones, around 93% of which are singletons. The material was peripheral blood, obtained on day 0 of AZD1222 vaccination. All receptors come from an adult in good health. Both conserved end residues are part of each CDR3. D genes are given only for firm matches. Rows may omit the clone size; those that give it use once, few, many or a size class.

cdr3_aa cdr3_nt clone_size d_call j_call v_call
CAISPGQGDHEQYF TGTGCCATCAGCCCGGGACAGGGGGACCACGAGCAGTACTTC - TRBD1 TRBJ2-7 TRBV10-3
CAWSVPGGYTF TGTGCCTGGAGTGTACCGGGGGGCTACACCTTC few - TRBJ1-2 TRBV30
CASRTSGGKETQYF TGTGCCAGCAGAACTAGCGGGGGGAAAGAGACCCAGTACTTC - TRBD2 TRBJ2-5 TRBV6-5
CASSRSQLNEETQYF TGTGCCAGCAGCCGCTCGCAATTGAATGAGGAGACCCAGTACTTC - - TRBJ2-5 TRBV7-6
CATGWEFHEQYF TGTGCCACGGGGTGGGAGTTCCACGAGCAGTACTTC - - TRBJ2-7 TRBV7-9
CASTNRPDGAGELFF TGTGCCAGCACGAATCGACCGGATGGCGCCGGGGAGCTGTTTTTT - - TRBJ2-2 TRBV4-2
CASSLAGGQDWPQHF TGTGCCAGCAGCTTGGCAGGTGGGCAGGACTGGCCCCAGCATTTT once - TRBJ1-5 TRBV5-8
CASGSYLTTGDEQFF TGTGCTAGTGGTTCCTATCTAACGACAGGGGACGAGCAGTTCTTC - TRBD1 TRBJ2-1 TRBV12-5
CASSFGGVDAFF TGTGCCAGCAGCTTTGGAGGGGTCGACGCTTTCTTT few - TRBJ1-1 TRBV11-3
CASSFWSVGNTEAFF TGTGCCAGCAGCTTTTGGTCTGTAGGAAACACTGAAGCTTTCTTT - - TRBJ1-1 TRBV5-6
CASSLGLSGANVLTF TGTGCCAGCAGCTTAGGCCTCTCTGGGGCCAACGTCCTGACTTTC - - TRBJ2-6 TRBV7-8
CASSQYNWDDGSYEQYF TGTGCCAGCAGCCAGTATAACTGGGACGACGGATCCTACGAGCAGTACTTC - - TRBJ2-7 TRBV3-1/TRBV3-2
CASTGGAPRGYTF TGTGCCAGTACGGGGGGGGCGCCGCGCGGCTACACCTTC - - TRBJ1-2 TRBV19
CASSALGSYEQYF TGTGCCAGTAGTGCCCTGGGGAGCTACGAGCAGTACTTC - - TRBJ2-7 TRBV19
CASSPPRDSGNTIYF TGTGCCAGCAGTCCCCCGCGGGACTCTGGAAACACCATATATTTT - - TRBJ1-3 TRBV28
CASSPDPGGTGELFF TGTGCCAGCAGCCCAGACCCGGGAGGTACCGGGGAGCTGTTTTTT - TRBD2 TRBJ2-2 TRBV11-2
CAISSQAANTEAFF TGTGCCATCAGTTCCCAGGCGGCGAACACTGAAGCTTTCTTT - - TRBJ1-1 TRBV10-3
CASSNQGVPEAFF TGTGCCAGCAGTAACCAGGGCGTCCCTGAAGCTTTCTTT once - TRBJ1-1 TRBV2
CASSIEGGFGGYTF TGTGCCAGTAGTATAGAAGGGGGTTTCGGCGGCTACACCTTC - - TRBJ1-2 TRBV19
CASSLRGGIEAFF TGCGCCAGCAGCTTGAGAGGGGGTATTGAAGCTTTCTTT once - TRBJ1-1 TRBV5-1
CASKGPSLDYTF TGTGCCAGTAAAGGGCCTAGCCTGGACTACACCTTC - - TRBJ1-2 TRBV19
CASRQPGTGAFGTQYF TGTGCCAGCAGGCAACCCGGGACAGGGGCGTTTGGTACGCAGTATTTT - TRBD1 TRBJ2-3 TRBV7-2
CASSPRSYQPQHF TGTGCCAGCAGCCCCAGGAGTTATCAGCCCCAGCATTTT - - TRBJ1-5 TRBV7-2
CASSVLHLEANTGELFF TGTGCCAGCAGCGTTCTCCACCTGGAGGCGAACACCGGGGAGCTGTTTTTT - - TRBJ2-2 TRBV9
CASSQDEWETQYF TGTGCCAGCAGCCAGGACGAATGGGAGACCCAGTACTTC - - TRBJ2-5 TRBV7-2
CASSILREAFF TGTGCCAGTAGTATCCTCCGAGAAGCTTTCTTT - - TRBJ1-1 TRBV19
CASSLGQASIYEQYF TGTGCCAGCAGCTTGGGACAGGCTAGTATCTACGAGCAGTACTTC - TRBD1 TRBJ2-7 TRBV11-3
CASSPGTSGSYEQYF TGTGCCAGCAGTCCGGGGACTAGCGGGAGCTACGAGCAGTACTTC - TRBD2 TRBJ2-7 TRBV6-5
CASSPSGKTYEQYF TGTGCCAGTAGTCCTAGCGGGAAAACTTACGAGCAGTACTTC - TRBD2 TRBJ2-7 TRBV19
CSVEGVTGTNEQFF TGCAGCGTTGAAGGGGTGACAGGGACCAATGAGCAGTTCTTC - TRBD1 TRBJ2-1 TRBV29-1
CASSLGTSGGTSGELFF TGCGCCAGCAGCCTTGGGACTAGCGGGGGGACCTCCGGGGAGCTGTTTTTT - TRBD2 TRBJ2-2 TRBV4-3
CASSLIPGGKAFF TGTGCCAGCAGTTTAATTCCAGGGGGAAAAGCTTTCTTT - TRBD1 TRBJ1-1 TRBV28
CASSLGGPGTEAFF TGTGCCAGCAGTTTAGGCGGGCCGGGCACTGAAGCTTTCTTT few - TRBJ1-1 TRBV28
CASSLVGTGGTEAFF TGCGCCAGCAGCTTGGTAGGGACAGGGGGCACTGAAGCTTTCTTT - TRBD1 TRBJ1-1 TRBV5-1
CASSSGTRASGANVLTF TGTGCCAGCAGCTCCGGGACTAGAGCGTCTGGGGCCAACGTCCTGACTTTC few TRBD2 TRBJ2-6 TRBV4-2
CANLPRGGNQPQHF TGTGCTAATCTGCCCAGAGGAGGCAATCAGCCCCAGCATTTT once - TRBJ1-5 TRBV12-5
CSVGEENTGELFF TGCAGCGTTGGCGAAGAGAACACCGGGGAGCTGTTTTTT - - TRBJ2-2 TRBV29-1
CASSRDRGPAYEQYF TGTGCCAGCAGCCGAGACAGGGGGCCTGCCTACGAGCAGTACTTC - TRBD1 TRBJ2-7 TRBV2
CASSPLAPYEQYF TGCGCCAGCAGCCCCCTTGCCCCCTACGAGCAGTACTTC - - TRBJ2-7 TRBV5-1
CASSEGISEKLFF TGTGCCAGCAGCGAAGGAATATCTGAAAAACTGTTTTTT - - TRBJ1-4 TRBV5-4
CASSFGATLNTEAFF TGTGCCAGCAGCTTCGGAGCTACTCTTAACACTGAAGCTTTCTTT - - TRBJ1-1 TRBV5-6
CASSPWPTTNEKLFF TGTGCCAGCAGCCCATGGCCCACAACTAATGAAAAACTGTTTTTT once - TRBJ1-4 TRBV3-1/TRBV3-2
CASSLDRGYGYTF TGCGCCAGCAGCCTGGACAGGGGCTATGGCTACACCTTC once TRBD1 TRBJ1-2 TRBV5-1
CASSLAQGPGYTF TGTGCCAGCAGCTTAGCGCAGGGTCCCGGCTACACCTTC - - TRBJ1-2 TRBV7-2
CASSPPPGETQYF TGTGCCAGCAGTCCCCCCCCGGGGGAGACCCAGTACTTC once - TRBJ2-5 TRBV12-3/TRBV12-4
CASSSRQGDTEAFF TGTGCCAGCAGCTCCCGACAGGGTGACACTGAAGCTTTCTTT - TRBD1 TRBJ1-1 TRBV9
CASSGRGQETQYF TGTGCCAGCAGCGGTAGGGGTCAAGAGACCCAGTACTTC - - TRBJ2-5 TRBV5-4
CASSQVSGQGGYNEQFF TGCGCCAGCAGCCAAGTTAGCGGACAGGGAGGATACAATGAGCAGTTCTTC - TRBD1 TRBJ2-1 TRBV4-3
CASSQVGGAGDYGYTF TGTGCCAGCAGCCAAGTAGGAGGGGCAGGGGACTATGGCTACACCTTC once - TRBJ1-2 TRBV4-2
CASSVSTEAFF TGTGCCAGCAGCGTTAGTACTGAAGCTTTCTTT - - TRBJ1-1 TRBV7-9
CAISESGGRETQYF TGTGCCATCAGTGAGTCTGGGGGTAGAGAGACCCAGTACTTC - - TRBJ2-5 TRBV10-3